This T cell receptor (beta chain) was found in a study of cytomegalovirus exposure and HLA in healthy donors. Study results and caveats: Some segments of the V type, notably TRBV6-2 and TRBV6-3, were excluded as indistinguishable. Relative to equally common others, HLA-associated TCR beta chains showed greater clonal expansion in a later analysis. Cytomegalovirus-associated status was assigned to approximately 160 TCR beta chains.

Despite likely unrecorded immune exposures, the donors were nominally healthy at the time of sampling. Primers for the PCR totalled 60 Vbeta and 13 Jbeta. The table came from immunoSEQ multiplex PCR; TCRdb's copy has only in-frame clones and leaves some out. The profile shows 180,000 or so clones, almost 80% of them singletons. This clone has just one count. As yet, its antigen is unknown. This CDR3 has 17 amino acids. This TCR came from a man in his forties or fifties in good health and CMV-seropositive. Sequences were obtained from PBMCs. V gene TRBV21-1 combines with J gene TRBJ1-5; the DNA was not used to check the table's D call, TRBD1. TRBV21-1 is given as a pseudogene. CDR3 amino acids: CASSDLRTSYSNQPQHF. As DNA, the CDR3 is TGTGCCAGCAGCGACCTACGGACATCGTATAGCAATCAGCCCCAGCATTTT.